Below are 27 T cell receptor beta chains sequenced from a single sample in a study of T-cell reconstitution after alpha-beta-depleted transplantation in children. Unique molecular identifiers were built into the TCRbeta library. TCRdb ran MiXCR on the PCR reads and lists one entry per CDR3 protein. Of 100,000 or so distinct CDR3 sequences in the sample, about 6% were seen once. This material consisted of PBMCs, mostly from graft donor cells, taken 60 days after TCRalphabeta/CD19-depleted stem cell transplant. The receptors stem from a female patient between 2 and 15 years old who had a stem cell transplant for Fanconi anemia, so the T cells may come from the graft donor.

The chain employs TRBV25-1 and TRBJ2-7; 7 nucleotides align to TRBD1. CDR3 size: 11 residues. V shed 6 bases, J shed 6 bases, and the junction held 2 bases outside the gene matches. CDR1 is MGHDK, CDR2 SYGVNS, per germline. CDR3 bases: TGTGCCAGCAGCACAGGGGCCGAGCAGTACTTC. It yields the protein CASSTGAEQYF.

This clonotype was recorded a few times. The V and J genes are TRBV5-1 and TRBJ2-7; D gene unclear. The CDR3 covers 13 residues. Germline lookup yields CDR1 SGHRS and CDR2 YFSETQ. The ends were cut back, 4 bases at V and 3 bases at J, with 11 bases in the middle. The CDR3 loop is CASSPNSLYEQYV. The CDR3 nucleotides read TGCGCCAGCAGCCCTAACTCTCTCTACGAGCAGTACGTC.

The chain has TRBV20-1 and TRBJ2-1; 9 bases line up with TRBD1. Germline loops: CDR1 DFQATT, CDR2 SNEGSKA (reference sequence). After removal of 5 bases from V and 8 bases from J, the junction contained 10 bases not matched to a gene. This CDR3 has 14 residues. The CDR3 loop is CSASSGTGRYEQFF. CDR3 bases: TGCAGTGCTTCTTCCGGGACAGGGCGTTATGAGCAGTTCTTC.

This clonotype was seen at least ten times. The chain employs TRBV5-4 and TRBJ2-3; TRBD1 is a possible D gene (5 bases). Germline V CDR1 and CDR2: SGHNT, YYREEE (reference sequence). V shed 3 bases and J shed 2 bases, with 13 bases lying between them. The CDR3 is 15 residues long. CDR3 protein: CASSYIGHPTDTQYF. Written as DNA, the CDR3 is TGTGCCAGCAGCTATATCGGACACCCCACAGATACGCAGTATTTT.

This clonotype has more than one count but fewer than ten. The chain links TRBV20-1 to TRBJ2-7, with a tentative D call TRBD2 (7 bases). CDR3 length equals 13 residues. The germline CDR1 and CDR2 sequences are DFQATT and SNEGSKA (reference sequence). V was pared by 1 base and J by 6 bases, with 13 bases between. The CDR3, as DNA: TGCAGTGCTAGAGTCTACAGGGAGGGCGAGCAGTACTTC. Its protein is CSARVYREGEQYF.

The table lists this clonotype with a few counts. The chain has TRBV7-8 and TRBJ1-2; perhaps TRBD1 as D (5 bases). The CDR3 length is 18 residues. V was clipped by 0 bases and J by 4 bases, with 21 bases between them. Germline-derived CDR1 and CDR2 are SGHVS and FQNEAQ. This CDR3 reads CASSLARGESSVPYGYTF. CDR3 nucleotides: TGTGCCAGCAGCTTAGCGCGGGGGGAGAGCTCGGTGCCCTATGGCTACACCTTC.

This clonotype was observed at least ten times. The CDR3 protein is CASSLFSGTVGDIQYF. The CDR3 bases are TGTGCCAGCTCACTATTTTCCGGGACTGTGGGTGACATTCAGTACTTC. This sequence joins TRBV18 and TRBJ2-4, with D perhaps matching TRBD2 (6 bases). The V and J ends lost 4 bases and 8 bases respectively, with 21 bases between them. CDR1 and CDR2 from the germline V gene are KGHSH and LQKENI. The CDR3 has 16 residues.

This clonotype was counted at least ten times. The CDR3 DNA is TGTGCCACCAGCAGAGGGTCCTGGGCAGATACGCAGTATTTT. It is translated as CATSRGSWADTQYF. The chain joins TRBV15 to TRBJ2-3; no clear D gene. V lost 1 base to trimming and J lost 4 bases, with 9 bases between them. Germline loops: CDR1 LNHNV, CDR2 YYDKDF (reference sequence). This CDR3 has 14 residues.

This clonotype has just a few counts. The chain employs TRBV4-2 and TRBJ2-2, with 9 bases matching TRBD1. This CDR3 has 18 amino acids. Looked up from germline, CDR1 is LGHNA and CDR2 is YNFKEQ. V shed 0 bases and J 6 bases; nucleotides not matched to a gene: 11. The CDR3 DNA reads TGTGCCAGCAGCCAAGAAGAACTTACAGGGGGCTCACCCGGGGAGCTGTTTTTT. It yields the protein CASSQEELTGGSPGELFF.

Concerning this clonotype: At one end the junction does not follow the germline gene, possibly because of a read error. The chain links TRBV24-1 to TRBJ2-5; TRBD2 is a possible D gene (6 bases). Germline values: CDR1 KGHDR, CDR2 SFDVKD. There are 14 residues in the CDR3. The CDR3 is CATSEAGTPMTHYF. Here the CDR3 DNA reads TGTGCCACCAGTGAAGCCGGGACTCCTATGACCCATTACTTC.

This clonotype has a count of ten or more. The CDR3 reads CSVEDQGSSGYGYTF. The CDR3 DNA reads TGCAGCGTTGAAGATCAAGGCAGCTCCGGCTATGGCTACACCTTC. The chain carries TRBV29-1 and TRBJ1-2; D not resolved. V was shortened by 0 bases and J by 4 bases, with 15 bases between the two germline ends. The germline V gene encodes CDR1 SQVTM and CDR2 ANQGSEA. This CDR3 region has 15 residues.

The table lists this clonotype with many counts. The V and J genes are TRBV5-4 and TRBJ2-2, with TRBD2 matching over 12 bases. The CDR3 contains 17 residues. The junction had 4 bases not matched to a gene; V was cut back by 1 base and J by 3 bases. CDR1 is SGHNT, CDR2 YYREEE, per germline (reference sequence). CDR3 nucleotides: TGTGCCAGCAGCTTGACTAGCGGGGGGATTTACACCGGGGAGCTGTTTTTT. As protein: CASSLTSGGIYTGELFF.

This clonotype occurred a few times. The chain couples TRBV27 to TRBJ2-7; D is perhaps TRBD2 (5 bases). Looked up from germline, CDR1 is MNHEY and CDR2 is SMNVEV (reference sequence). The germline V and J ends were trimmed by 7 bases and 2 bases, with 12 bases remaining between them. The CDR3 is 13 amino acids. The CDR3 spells CASKAGEAYEQYF. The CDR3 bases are TGTGCCAGCAAGGCGGGCGAGGCCTACGAGCAGTACTTC.

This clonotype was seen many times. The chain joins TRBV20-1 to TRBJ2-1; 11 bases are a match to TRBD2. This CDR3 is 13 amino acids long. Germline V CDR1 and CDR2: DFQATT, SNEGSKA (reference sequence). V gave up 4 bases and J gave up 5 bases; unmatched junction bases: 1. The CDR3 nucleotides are TGCAGTGCTACGGGACTAGCGGACAATGAGCAGTTCTTC. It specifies CSATGLADNEQFF.

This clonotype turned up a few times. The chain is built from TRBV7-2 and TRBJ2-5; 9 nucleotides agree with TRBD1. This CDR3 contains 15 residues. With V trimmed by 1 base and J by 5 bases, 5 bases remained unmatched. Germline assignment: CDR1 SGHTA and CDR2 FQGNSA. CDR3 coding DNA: TGTGCCAGCAGCTTAGACAGGGGGCGGGGGGAGACCCAGTACTTC. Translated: CASSLDRGRGETQYF.

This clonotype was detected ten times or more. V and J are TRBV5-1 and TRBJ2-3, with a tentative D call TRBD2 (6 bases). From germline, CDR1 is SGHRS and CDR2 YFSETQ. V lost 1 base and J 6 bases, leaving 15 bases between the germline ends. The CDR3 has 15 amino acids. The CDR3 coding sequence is TGCGCCAGCAGCTTGCGAGGGCGGGGTGGCGATACGCAGTATTTT. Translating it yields CASSLRGRGGDTQYF.

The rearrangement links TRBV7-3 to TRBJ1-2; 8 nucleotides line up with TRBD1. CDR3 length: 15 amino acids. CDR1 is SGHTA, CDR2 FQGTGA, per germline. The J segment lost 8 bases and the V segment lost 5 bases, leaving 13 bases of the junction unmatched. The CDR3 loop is CASSPSSGQGAGYTF. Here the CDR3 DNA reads TGTGCCAGCAGCCCATCTTCGGGGCAGGGGGCAGGCTACACCTTC.

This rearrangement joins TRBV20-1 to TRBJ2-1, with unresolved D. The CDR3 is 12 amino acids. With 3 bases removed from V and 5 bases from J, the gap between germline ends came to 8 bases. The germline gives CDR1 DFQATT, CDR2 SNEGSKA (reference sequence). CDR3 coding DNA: TGCAGTGCTAGTCTCCGGGACAATGAGCAGTTCTTC. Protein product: CSASLRDNEQFF.

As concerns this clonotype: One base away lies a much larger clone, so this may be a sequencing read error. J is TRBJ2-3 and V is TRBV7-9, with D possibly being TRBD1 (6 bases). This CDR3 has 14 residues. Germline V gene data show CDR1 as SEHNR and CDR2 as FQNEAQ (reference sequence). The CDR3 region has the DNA TGTGCCAGAAGCTTTACAGGGAACACAGATACGCAGTATTTT. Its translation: CARSFTGNTDTQYF.

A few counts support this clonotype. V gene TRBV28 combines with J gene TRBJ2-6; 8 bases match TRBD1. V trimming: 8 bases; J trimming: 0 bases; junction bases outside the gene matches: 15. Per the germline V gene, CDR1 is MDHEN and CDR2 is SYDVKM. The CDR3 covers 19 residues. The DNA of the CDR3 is TGTGCCAGCCGTTCCGACAGGGGCTCCCTTAGCTCTGGGGCCAACGTCCTGACTTTC. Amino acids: CASRSDRGSLSSGANVLTF.

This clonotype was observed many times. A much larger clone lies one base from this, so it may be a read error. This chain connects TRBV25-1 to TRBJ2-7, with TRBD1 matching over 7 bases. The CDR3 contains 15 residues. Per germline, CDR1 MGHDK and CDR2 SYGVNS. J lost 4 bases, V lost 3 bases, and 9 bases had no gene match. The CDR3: CASSEGTEMTYEQYF. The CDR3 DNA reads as TGTGCCAGCAGTGAGGGGACAGAGATGACGTACGAGCAGTACTTC.

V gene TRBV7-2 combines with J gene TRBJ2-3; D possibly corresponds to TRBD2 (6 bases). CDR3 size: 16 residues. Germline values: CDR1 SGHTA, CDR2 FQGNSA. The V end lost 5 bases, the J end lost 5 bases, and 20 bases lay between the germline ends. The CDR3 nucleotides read TGTGCCAGCAGCAAACTAGCTGGGGGTACCATAGATACGCAGTATTTT. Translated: CASSKLAGGTIDTQYF.

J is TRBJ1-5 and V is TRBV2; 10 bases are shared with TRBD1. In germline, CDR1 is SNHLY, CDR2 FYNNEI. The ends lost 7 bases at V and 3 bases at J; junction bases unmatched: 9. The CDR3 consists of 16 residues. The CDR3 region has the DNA TGTGCCAGCACCAGGGGACAGGGGACCGACAATCAGCCCCAGCATTTT. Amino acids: CASTRGQGTDNQPQHF.

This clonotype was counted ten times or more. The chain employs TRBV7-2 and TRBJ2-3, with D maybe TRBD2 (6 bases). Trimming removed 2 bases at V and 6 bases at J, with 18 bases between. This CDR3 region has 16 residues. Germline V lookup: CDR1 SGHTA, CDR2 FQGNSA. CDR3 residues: CASSLYRPGVSDTQYF. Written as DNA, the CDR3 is TGTGCCAGCAGCTTATATCGGCCGGGGGTATCGGATACGCAGTATTTT.

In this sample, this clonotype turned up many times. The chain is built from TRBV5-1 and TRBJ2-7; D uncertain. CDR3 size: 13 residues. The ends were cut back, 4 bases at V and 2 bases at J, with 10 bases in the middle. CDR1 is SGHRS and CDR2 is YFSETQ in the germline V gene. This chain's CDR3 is CASSPVLTYEQYF. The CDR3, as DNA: TGCGCCAGCAGCCCGGTATTAACCTACGAGCAGTACTTC.

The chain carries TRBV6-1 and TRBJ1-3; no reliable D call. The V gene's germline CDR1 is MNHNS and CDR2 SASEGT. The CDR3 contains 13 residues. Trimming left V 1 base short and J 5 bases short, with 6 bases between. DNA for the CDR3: TGTGCCAGCAGTGAAGGAACGAGAAACACCATATATTTT. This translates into CASSEGTRNTIYF.

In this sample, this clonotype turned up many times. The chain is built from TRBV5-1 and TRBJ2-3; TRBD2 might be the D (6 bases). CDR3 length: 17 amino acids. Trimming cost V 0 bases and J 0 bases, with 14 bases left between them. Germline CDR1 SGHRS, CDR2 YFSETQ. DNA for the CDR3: TGCGCCAGCAGCTTGGCCTTGGCTAGCGCTAGCACAGATACGCAGTATTTT. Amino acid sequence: CASSLALASASTDTQYF.